This T cell receptor beta chain was recovered during a study of blood T cell repertoires in COVID-19. At the level of the study: Samples taken during acute and convalescent COVID-19 were collected in the United States, Italy and Spain.

This table comes from immunoSEQ multiplex PCR, and its TCRdb copy is limited to in-frame clones, with some not included. The sample lists approximately 70,000 clones, approximately 89% occurring once. The CDR3 runs 14 residues. Germline V gene lookup returns CDR1 KGHSH and CDR2 LQKENI. V gave up 3 bases and J gave up 7 bases; unmatched junction bases: 6. Sequencing was performed on peripheral blood. This clonotype was sampled from a man aged 45 to 65 with COVID-19, enrolled during active disease. The chain combines TRBV18 with TRBJ2-1; 7 positions agree with TRBD1. The CDR3 DNA reads TGTGCCAGCTCACCTCAGACAGGGAAGAATGAGCAGTTCTTC. Translating it yields CASSPQTGKNEQFF.